This TCR beta chain was observed in a study of cytomegalovirus exposure and HLA in healthy donors. General study results and limits: Data from an earlier analysis indicated that most TCR beta V segments were productive either about 87% or about 30% of the time. One variant, a missense change in DCLRE1C, was linked in a later analysis to TCR beta V- and J-gene trimming.

Researchers ran the PCR with 60 Vbeta and 13 Jbeta primers. Assay used: immunoSEQ multiplex PCR; TCRdb lists only in-frame clones, some missing. The sample yields fewer than 200,000 clones, almost 80% seen once. This clone was seen more than once but under ten times. Its cognate antigen is unknown. The donors (healthy individuals) were bone marrow donors. This receptor was identified in a man in his forties or fifties in good health and CMV-seropositive. Input material: PBMCs.

CDR3: CASSQGLAGGNEQFF. In nucleotides, the CDR3 is TGTGCCAGCAGTCAAGGGCTAGCGGGCGGCAATGAGCAGTTCTTC. The J gene is TRBJ2-1, the V gene TRBV28, with 8 bases fitting TRBD2. Per germline, CDR1 MDHEN and CDR2 SYDVKM. The CDR3 sequence is 15 residues long. V lost 5 bases and J lost 6; bases outside the gene matches: 9.